Below, 8 T cell receptor beta chains from the same sample are listed, as sequenced in a study of T cell clonality in common variable immunodeficiency. General study results and limits: Common variable immunodeficiency TCR beta sequences reportedly had fewer deletions and N-nucleotide insertions.

These receptors' antigens are unknown. Sequenced by immunoSEQ multiplex PCR; TCRdb stores in-frame clones only, minus some. The sample holds roughly 34,000 clones, and no clone turns up only once. The specimen was peripheral blood mononuclear cells. These receptors originate from a human donor with common variable immunodeficiency.

This clone was counted many times. Sequencing ends 3 residues short of the CDR3 end; the germline J gene provides the rest. The chain carries TRBV18 and TRBJ1-1, with 7 bases fitting TRBD1. V shed 0 bases, J shed 6 bases, and the junction held 7 bases outside the gene matches. The CDR3 length is 15 residues. Germline V CDR1 and CDR2: KGHSH, LQKENI. The CDR3 bases that were read are TGTGCCAGCTCACCACCGACAGGGTCCGCGGCTGAA. This gives the protein CASSPPTGSAAE. The full CDR3 protein reads CASSPPTGSAAEAFF.

This clone appeared many times. The read falls 3 residues short of the CDR3 end, and the missing part is taken from the germline J gene. The chain is built from TRBV10-3 and TRBJ2-5, with 9 bases matching TRBD2. The CDR3 covers 16 residues. V dropped 0 bases and J dropped 4; count of bases not matched to a gene: 6. Germline CDR1 ENHRY, CDR2 SYGVKD. CDR3 sequence: CAISESRGRATETQYF. The sequenced CDR3 bases are TGTGCCATCAGTGAGTCTCGCGGGAGGGCCACAGAGACC.

This clone has at least ten counts. The CDR3 extends 3 residues past the end of the read, so its final part is completed from the germline J gene. This chain uses TRBV7-8 with TRBJ2-4, with TRBD2 matching 8 bases. This CDR3 has 16 residues. The V gene end was trimmed by 5 bases and the J gene end by 3 bases; junction bases not matched to a gene: 9. Germline V gene data show CDR1 as SGHVS and CDR2 as FQNEAQ. CDR3: CASSTTTSVVKNIQYF. The DNA read from the CDR3 is TGTGCCAGCAGCACCACGACTAGCGTGGTCAAAAACATT.

About this clone: Read coverage stops 3 residues before the CDR3 terminus; the germline J gene supplies the remainder. V gene TRBV7-3 combines with J gene TRBJ1-2; possibly TRBD1 for D (5 bases). The CDR3 covers 14 residues. Germline CDR1 SGHTA, CDR2 FQGTGA. The germline V and J ends were trimmed by 5 bases and 4 bases, with 14 bases remaining between them. CDR3 DNA (partial): TGTGCCAGCAGCAATACAGGAGGAAGCTATGGC. Translating gives CASSNTGGSYG. The entire CDR3 is CASSNTGGSYGYTF.

A note on this clone: This is likely an artifact of a read error, given a far larger clone one base away. The CDR3 end falls 3 residues outside the read, so it is completed with the germline J gene. This rearrangement joins TRBV7-9 to TRBJ2-3; D possibly corresponds to TRBD2 (5 bases). Germline V gene data show CDR1 as SEHNR and CDR2 as FQNEAQ (reference sequence). The CDR3 covers 13 residues. CDR3 protein: CSSSLAQRDTQYF. The CDR3 DNA, read in part, is TGTTCCAGCAGCTTAGCGCAGAGGGATACG.

This clone was seen many times. The read gets to within 3 residues of the CDR3 end, and the germline J gene fills in the rest. The chain carries TRBV23-1 and TRBJ2-7; D might be TRBD2 (7 bases). TRBV23-1 is designated an ORF whose function remains uncertain. This CDR3 region has 15 residues. Trimming shortened V by 9 bases and J by 5 bases, and 23 bases separated the two germline ends. The CDR3 loop is CARTVLFGGGHEQYF. The covered CDR3 bases are TGCGCCAGAACCGTACTCTTTGGGGGGGGCCACGAG.

This clone was detected a few times. The read stops 3 residues short of the end of the CDR3; the missing end is completed from the germline J gene. V usage is TRBV6-1 and J usage is TRBJ2-7, with 9 bases identical to TRBD1. V gave up 1 base and J gave up 4 bases; unmatched junction bases: 11. CDR1 and CDR2 from the germline V gene are MNHNS and SASEGT. This CDR3 spans 17 amino acids. CDR3 bases read: TGTGCCAGCAGTGAAGGTGGGACAGGGCAGGGAGCATACGAG. It translates to CASSEGGTGQGAYE. The full CDR3 sequence reads CASSEGGTGQGAYEQYF.

This clone was picked up many times. The CDR3 end lies 3 residues beyond the end of the read and is filled in from the germline J gene. This sequence joins TRBV18 and TRBJ2-1; 9 bases match TRBD1. J gave up 9 bases and V 4 bases, and 7 bases lay outside the gene matches. CDR1 is KGHSH, CDR2 LQKENI, per germline. CDR3 size: 14 residues. The CDR3 bases that were read are TGTGCCAGCTCACTTGGACAGGGGTCCCGTGAG. This encodes CASSLGQGSRE. The entire CDR3 sequence reads CASSLGQGSREQFF. Full variable domain (missing parts from reference TRBV18 and TRBJ2-1): NAGVMQNPRHLVRRRGQEARLRCSPMKGHSHVYWYRQLPEEGLKFMVYLQKENIIDESGMPKERFSAEFPKEGPSILRIQQVVRGDSAAYFCASSLGQGSREQFFGPGTRLTVL.